Listed below are T cell receptor beta chains from one sample, sequenced in a study of regulatory T cells in long-lasting Graves disease. TCRdb used MiXCR to reprocess the multiplex PCR reads, holding one entry per CDR3 protein. The data contain approximately 690,000 distinct CDR3 sequences, around 32% of them singletons. The specimen was peripheral blood mononuclear cells (PBMCs), collected when the disease was refractory, from a patient treated with antithyroid drugs. These receptors originate from a female donor with Graves disease. Both conserved end residues are trimmed from each CDR3. The size field is filled for only some rows; it gives once, few, many or a size class.

TRBV6-2/TRBV6-3	NA	ASSYAGGTRTEAF
TRBV20-1	NA	SARPLAGEWNTGELF
TRBV12-3/TRBV12-4	NA	ASSPGLAKGQGEQF
TRBV6-1	few	ATQQASYGYT
TRBV5-6	few	ASSLVGQNGQPQH
TRBV19	few	ASSITVLSNQPQH
TRBV27	NA	ASRLLAGVWETQY
TRBV3-1	few	ASSQEVGGDGGNEQY
TRBV28	many	ASSFPSGTGYGYT
TRBV27	NA	ASSVIGPLQPQH
TRBV27	NA	PSSLSGSLEPYGYT
TRBV29-1	NA	SVGGGVENTEAF
TRBV19	NA	ASSIGAGGAYEQY
TRBV7-9	NA	ASSLVGGTETQY
TRBV6-5	NA	ASSYSPEHSNQPQH
TRBV14	once	ASSQEIGSYGYT
TRBV30	NA	AWSVWGVGAF
TRBV6-1	NA	ASSRGYAGSPSGNTIY
TRBV20-1	NA	SARVFRGRGGYGYT
TRBV28	few	ASSSLGTDTQY
TRBV12-3/TRBV12-4	few	ASSLRRDSSYEQY
TRBV19	few	ASPWARELF
TRBV2	NA	ASSGLGASLAGELF
TRBV6-1	many	ASSHGRLGGTEAF
TRBV7-2	NA	ASSLHEKLF